This TCR beta chain was recovered during a study of blood T cells in healthy people across ages (dated by TCRdb to between 2014 and 2017). The study in broad terms: Template switching captured roughly one uniquely barcoded TCR beta cDNA molecule per two T cells in model experiments. Four age groups were formed from the donors: young (average 16 years), middle-aged (around 37), aged (approximately 60) and long-lived (82). Two additional independent replicas of 1 million unique cDNA reads from the same blood draw were analyzed for two donors (one aged 18 to 30 and one aged 80 or older). Donors of different ages were randomly distributed across sequencing lanes to avoid experimental bias. The study measured age-related changes in TCR beta repertoire diversity using deep sequencing normalized with unique cDNA molecular identifiers. General study outcomes and caveats: The percentage of naive T cells measured by flow cytometry correlated strongly with observed TCR beta diversity. Because donor CMV infection status was unknown, age-related changes in expanded clonotypes were potentially confounded. Estimates of total diversity based on one million sequenced T cells were regarded as lower bounds and as underestimates. Bulk unsorted PBMC profiling prevented conclusive comparison of naive and antigen-experienced compartments. Compared with the aged group, the long-lived group had more naive CD4+ T cells, fewer expanded clones and increased TCR diversity, a pattern suggesting age selection. Observed TCR beta diversity per million T cells fell roughly linearly with age, and a significant reduction was already apparent by age roughly 40.

Systemically healthy Caucasian individuals from Russia, approximately 39 in total and aged about 6 to 90 years, were included as donors. About 9.6 milliliters of peripheral blood were collected from each donor into EDTA-treated Vacutainer tubes. Ficoll-Paque density-gradient centrifugation was used to isolate PBMCs, with at least 7 million per sample. Total RNA was extracted from PBMCs with Trizol reagent, with at least 6 micrograms obtained per sample. For every donor, flow cytometry on a PBMC aliquot measured the percentage of naive CD45RAhigh/CD27high T cells. Trimmed from V: 6 bases; trimmed from J: 11 bases; junction bases lacking a gene match: 16. Counted from cysteine to phenylalanine, this CDR3 has 15 amino acids. This entry keeps only the CDR3 DNA: 45 bases, framed from base 1. The germline V gene specifies MDHEN as CDR1 and SYDVKM as CDR2. Remarks on this clonotype: No cognate antigen has been identified for it. Being one base from a much bigger clone, this may be a read error.

The library was made by 5' RACE. The sequencer was an Illumina HiSeq 2500. The second PCR ran for about 6 to 12 cycles and used a J-beta primer mix along with a sample-barcoded 5' primer. A unique molecular identifier was introduced onto each TCR beta cDNA molecule by a template-switch 5' adaptor carrying 12 random nucleotides. At least 2.5 million CDR3-containing paired-end reads were obtained from each sample. All of the RNA was converted into first-strand cDNA using the Mint cDNA synthesis kit, with a TRBC-specific oligonucleotide serving as the primer. All cDNA was treated with uracil-DNA glycosylase and then went through a first 18-cycle PCR with the universal primers M1SS and BC2_uni_R. The authors processed their data as follows. Normalization of each sample was performed by random selection of 1 million high-quality reads, each carrying a distinct molecular identifier. Instead of being binned into consensus sequences, reads with shared molecular identifiers were discarded. MiTCR, with a Q25 quality threshold and the strictest error-elimination algorithm, was used for CDR3 identification, clonotype clustering and error correction. A nonparametric unseen species model with Euler transformation was used to estimate lower-bound total TCR beta diversity. The public reads were reanalyzed by TCRdb: fastp trimming at Q25, MiXCR alignment, in-frame beta chains only. Here each entry gathers all rows of one CDR3 protein and keeps the most common genes and DNA. TCRdb, rather than the study authors, made the V and J calls. The sample contains about 620,000 distinct CDR3 sequences, 40% to 65% of them found a single time. The top ten hold less than 15% of the sample.

This TCR came from a woman older than 75 in good health. Material: blood. Recombination joined TRBV28 with TRBJ2-5, and TRBD1 matches 9 of the central bases. The CDR3 region has the sequence CASRTYRGQGNEQYF. The DNA sequence is as follows: TGTGCCAGCAGAACCTACAGGGGGCAAGGCAATGAGCAGTACTTC.